The clone carrying this T cell receptor beta chain was counted ten times or more. Antigen specificity is unknown. The germline V gene has CDR1 SGHRS and CDR2 YFSETQ. The CDR3 runs 12 residues. Trimming cost V 5 bases and J 6 bases, with 11 bases left between them. Naive CD8 T cell sorting was performed on the CD8+CD4-CCR7+CD45RA+ phenotype. This entry belongs to a study of molecular identifiers for immune sequencing clone quantification. Generation of bulk TCR libraries relied on previously described methods and listed TCR primers. MiXCR, run by TCRdb on the PCR reads, gives a single entry per CDR3 protein. The profile shows approximately 550,000 distinct CDR3 sequences, around 23% of them singletons. Study-wide findings and caveats: Should identical TCR molecules share a barcode, the sizes of highly expanded clones could be underestimated. Clones that had above 20 RNA copies took up over 99% of effector molecules but under 1% in naive cells.

The V call is TRBV5-1, the J call TRBJ1-1; D might be TRBD1 (6 bases). The sample taken for sequencing was naive CD8+ T cells from blood, with Jurkat cell RNA spiked in. This sample's subset: FACS-sorted CD8+CD4-CCR7+CD45RA+ naive T cells. This receptor was identified in a human donor in good health. Some libraries in this study had Jurkat cell RNA spiked in. CDR3: CASRDSSAEAFF. CDR3 coding DNA: TGCGCCAGCAGGGACAGCTCCGCTGAAGCTTTCTTT.